Below, 3 T cell receptor beta chains from the same sample are listed, as sequenced in a study of T cells expressing NK-cell markers. Following a re-call of the 5' RACE reads, TCRdb has one entry per CDR3 protein and lacks DNA. The table for this sample gives roughly 430,000 distinct CDR3 sequences. Input material: blood T cells: a sorted CD56 or NKG2C T cell subset, CD4+ or CD8+ T cells, or bulk PBMC T cells (not recorded which). Receptors originate from a woman between 18 and 69 years old in good health.

The chain has TRBV15 and TRBJ2-7; TCRdb lists TRBD1, though no DNA is available to test this call. The CDR3 sequence is 14 residues long. Germline V gene sequence: CDR1 LNHNV, CDR2 YYDKDF (reference sequence). CDR3 sequence reads: CATSRTGSSYEQYF.

V is TRBV29-1 and J is TRBJ2-5. The CDR3 sequence is 12 residues long. Germline V gene data show CDR1 as SQVTM and CDR2 as ANQGSEA. CDR3 region: CSVVGRQETQYF.

The chain is built from TRBV4-3 and TRBJ2-3. Germline V CDR1 and CDR2: LGHNA, YSLEER. The CDR3 is made up of 14 amino acids. This CDR3 is CASSQGENTDTQYF.